A single T cell receptor beta chain is shown here with its context. Germline values: CDR1 LGHNT, CDR2 FRNRAP. Between the trimmed V and J ends, which lost 3 bases and 3 bases, there was a span of 9 bases. This CDR3 region has 13 residues. This record belongs to a study of T-cell reconstitution after alpha-beta-depleted transplantation in children. Molecular barcoding with unique molecular identifiers was used for the TCRbeta library. TCRdb re-called the PCR reads through MiXCR, storing one row per CDR3 protein. The data hold about 590,000 distinct CDR3 sequences, with 10% to 15% observed a single time.

This sample comprised PBMCs, mostly from graft donor cells, obtained 360 days after TCRalphabeta/CD19-depleted stem cell transplant. The receptor comes from a male patient aged 10 to 17 who had a stem cell transplant for acute myeloid leukemia, so the T cells may come from the graft donor. The rearrangement uses TRBV12-5 and TRBJ2-7, with D perhaps matching TRBD2 (5 bases). CDR3: CASGFSGNYEQYF. The CDR3 bases are TGTGCTAGTGGTTTTTCCGGGAACTACGAGCAGTACTTC.